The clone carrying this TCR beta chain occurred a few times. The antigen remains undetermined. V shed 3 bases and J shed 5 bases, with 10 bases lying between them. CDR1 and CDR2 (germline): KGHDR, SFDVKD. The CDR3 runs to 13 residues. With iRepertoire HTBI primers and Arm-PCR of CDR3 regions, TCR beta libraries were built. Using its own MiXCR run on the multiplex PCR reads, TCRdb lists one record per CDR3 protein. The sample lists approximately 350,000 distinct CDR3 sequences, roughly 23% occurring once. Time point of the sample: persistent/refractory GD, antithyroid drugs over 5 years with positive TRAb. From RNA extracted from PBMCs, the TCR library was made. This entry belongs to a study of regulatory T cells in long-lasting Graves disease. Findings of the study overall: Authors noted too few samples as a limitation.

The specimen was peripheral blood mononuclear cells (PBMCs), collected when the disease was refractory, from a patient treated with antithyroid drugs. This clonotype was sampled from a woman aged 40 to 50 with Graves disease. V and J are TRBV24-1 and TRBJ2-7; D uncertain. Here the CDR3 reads CATSDPQRNEQYF. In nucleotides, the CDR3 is TGTGCCACCAGTGATCCCCAAAGGAACGAGCAGTACTTC.